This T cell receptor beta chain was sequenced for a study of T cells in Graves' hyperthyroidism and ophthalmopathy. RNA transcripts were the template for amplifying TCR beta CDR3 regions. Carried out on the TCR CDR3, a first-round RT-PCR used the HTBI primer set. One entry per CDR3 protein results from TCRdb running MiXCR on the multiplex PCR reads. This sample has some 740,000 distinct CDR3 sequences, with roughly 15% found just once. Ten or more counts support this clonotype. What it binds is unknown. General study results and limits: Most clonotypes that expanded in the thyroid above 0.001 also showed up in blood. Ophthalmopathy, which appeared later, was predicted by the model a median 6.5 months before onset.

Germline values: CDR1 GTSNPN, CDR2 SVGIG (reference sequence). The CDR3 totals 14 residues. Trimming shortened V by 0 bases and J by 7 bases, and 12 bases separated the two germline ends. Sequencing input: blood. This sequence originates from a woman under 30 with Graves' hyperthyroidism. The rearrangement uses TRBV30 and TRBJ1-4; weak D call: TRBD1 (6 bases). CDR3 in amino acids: CAWSVQQGSEKLFF. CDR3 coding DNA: TGTGCCTGGAGTGTACAACAGGGATCTGAAAAACTGTTTTTT. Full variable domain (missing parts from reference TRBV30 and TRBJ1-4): SQTIHQWPATLVQPVGSPLSLECTVEGTSNPNLYWYRQAAGRGLQLLFYSVGIGQISSEVPQNLSASRPQDRQFILSSKKLLLSDSGFYLCAWSVQQGSEKLFFGSGTQLSVL.